The rows below give T cell receptor beta chains drawn from one sample of a study of blood T cell repertoires in COVID-19. Measured with immunoSEQ multiplex PCR; TCRdb has only the in-frame clones, and not every one. The sample consists of about 130,000 clones, approximately 83% of them appearing once. The sample was peripheral blood. Receptor source: a man at least 80 years old with active or convalescent COVID-19. CDR3s include the opening cysteine and the closing phenylalanine or tryptophan. Each record gives: V gene, J gene, D gene, clone size, CDR3 protein, CDR3 DNA. D genes are given only for firm matches. Clone size is given for some rows only: seen once, a few or many times, or a class if the clone is expanded.

TRBV6-2/TRBV6-3	TRBJ2-7	TRBD2	.	CASSYSATSGSYEQYF	TGTGCCAGCAGTTACTCGGCCACTAGCGGGAGTTACGAGCAGTACTTC
TRBV3-1/TRBV3-2	TRBJ1-5	.	.	CASSQDSGSRNQPQHF	TGTGCCAGCAGCCAAGATTCCGGGAGCCGCAATCAGCCCCAGCATTTT
TRBV27	TRBJ2-7	.	.	CASSFRPLTRGTYEQYF	TGTGCCAGCAGTTTTAGGCCCCTGACTAGAGGGACCTACGAGCAGTACTTC
TRBV6-6	TRBJ1-5	.	.	CASRTDSVQLKHF	TGTGCCAGCAGAACGGACTCGGTACAGCTTAAGCATTTT
TRBV7-2	TRBJ1-5	TRBD1	.	CASSWDRGRVEGPQHF	TGTGCCAGCAGCTGGGACAGGGGCCGCGTTGAGGGGCCCCAGCATTTT
TRBV27	TRBJ2-3	TRBD2	.	CASSLYGLAGNTDTQYF	TGTGCCAGCAGTTTATATGGTCTAGCGGGAAACACAGATACGCAGTATTTT
TRBV6-5	TRBJ2-1	TRBD1	.	CARARTGMDEQFF	TGTGCCAGGGCGAGGACAGGTATGGATGAGCAGTTCTTC
TRBV6-1	TRBJ1-1	.	.	CASSGSDRGAEAFF	TGTGCCAGCAGCGGGTCAGACCGGGGTGCTGAAGCTTTCTTT
TRBV4-3	TRBJ2-7	TRBD1	.	CASSHGTGSSYEQYF	TGCGCCAGCAGCCATGGGACAGGGAGCTCCTACGAGCAGTACTTC
TRBV7-9	TRBJ1-2	.	.	CASSLLDSTYGYTF	TGTGCCAGCAGCCTCCTGGACAGTACCTATGGCTACACCTTC
TRBV12-3/TRBV12-4	TRBJ1-1	.	.	CATSRWGGTEAFF	TGTGCCACCTCCCGATGGGGGGGCACTGAAGCTTTCTTT
TRBV3-1/TRBV3-2	TRBJ2-3	TRBD2	.	CASSQVISSGRDTQYF	TGTGCCAGCAGCCAAGTAATTTCTAGCGGTCGGGATACGCAGTATTTT
TRBV27	TRBJ2-7	TRBD2	.	CASSFGRGAWVEQYF	TGTGCCAGCAGTTTTGGGCGGGGGGCCTGGGTGGAGCAGTACTTC
TRBV19	TRBJ1-6	.	.	CASSFPGNVNSPLHF	TGTGCCAGTAGTTTCCCCGGGAACGTAAATTCACCCCTCCACTTT
TRBV9	TRBJ1-4	TRBD1	.	CASSVGTGDNEKLFF	TGTGCCAGCAGCGTAGGGACAGGGGATAATGAAAAACTGTTTTTT
TRBV19	TRBJ1-5	.	.	CASSPRLPRGGNQPQHF	TGTGCCAGTAGTCCCCGTCTGCCCCGGGGAGGGAATCAGCCCCAGCATTTT
TRBV9	TRBJ2-1	TRBD2	.	CASSVDLAGYNEQFF	TGTGCCAGCAGCGTAGACCTAGCGGGATACAATGAGCAGTTCTTC
TRBV7-9	TRBJ1-6	.	.	CASSFLTGTGGSPLHF	TGTGCCAGCAGCTTTCTCACCGGGACGGGGGGTTCACCCCTCCACTTT
TRBV11-2	TRBJ2-3	.	.	CASSLTTGWGTDTQYF	TGTGCCAGCAGCTTAACTACAGGGTGGGGCACAGATACGCAGTATTTT
TRBV30	TRBJ2-6	TRBD2	.	CAWSDFSGAFFKSGANVLTF	TGTGCCTGGAGCGATTTTAGCGGGGCCTTTTTTAAATCTGGGGCCAACGTCCTGACTTTC
TRBV5-1	TRBJ2-1	TRBD1	.	CASSKRSSGQNYNEQFF	TGCGCCAGCAGCAAGCGATCCTCGGGACAGAACTACAATGAGCAGTTCTTC
TRBV7-9	TRBJ2-2	TRBD2	.	CASVTSASNTGELFF	TGTGCCAGCGTTACTAGCGCATCGAACACCGGGGAGCTGTTTTTT
TRBV9	TRBJ2-3	.	.	CASSVIPSTDTQYF	TGTGCCAGCAGCGTAATTCCTAGCACAGATACGCAGTATTTT
TRBV9	TRBJ2-1	TRBD1	few	CASSPTGTSYNEQFF	TGTGCCAGCAGCCCGACAGGGACCTCCTACAATGAGCAGTTCTTC
TRBV6-2/TRBV6-3	TRBJ2-3	TRBD2	.	CASSYSLAGADTQYF	TGTGCCAGCAGTTACTCCCTAGCGGGAGCAGATACGCAGTATTTT
TRBV3-1/TRBV3-2	TRBJ1-1	.	.	CASSRAGWMNTEAFF	TGTGCCAGCAGCCGGGCAGGTTGGATGAACACTGAAGCTTTCTTT
TRBV7-2	TRBJ2-7	.	.	CASSLWAAEEQYF	TGTGCCAGCAGCTTATGGGCAGCGGAAGAGCAGTACTTC
TRBV5-1	TRBJ1-2	TRBD1	.	CASSRTGAYGYTF	TGCGCCAGCAGCCGGACAGGAGCCTATGGCTACACCTTC
TRBV21-1	TRBJ2-7	.	.	CASINSGRAVNQYEQYF	TGTGCCAGCATCAATAGCGGGAGGGCCGTTAACCAATACGAGCAGTACTTC
TRBV7-3	TRBJ2-2	TRBD2	once	CASSLSGTSAGELFF	TGTGCCAGCAGCCTCTCCGGGACTAGCGCCGGGGAGCTGTTTTTT
TRBV11-3	TRBJ2-7	TRBD2	.	CASSLEGSGRYEQYF	TGTGCCAGCAGCTTAGAAGGTAGCGGGAGGTACGAGCAGTACTTC
TRBV5-1	TRBJ2-2	.	.	CASSLGGISNTGELFF	TGCGCCAGCAGCTTGGGTGGCATTTCGAACACCGGGGAGCTGTTTTTT
TRBV11-3	TRBJ1-1	.	.	CASSLEAGGNTEAFF	TGTGCCAGCAGCTTAGAGGCAGGAGGGAACACTGAAGCTTTCTTT
TRBV5-5	TRBJ2-7	.	.	CASSPTEQGRNQYF	TGTGCCAGCAGCCCAACTGAGCAGGGGCGGAATCAGTACTTC
TRBV5-1	TRBJ2-5	TRBD2	.	CASSSGSGRGEETQYF	TGCGCCAGCAGCTCCGGTAGCGGGAGGGGAGAAGAGACCCAGTACTTC
TRBV12-3/TRBV12-4	TRBJ2-1	.	.	CASRTGGLQFF	TGTGCCAGCCGGACCGGCGGACTCCAGTTCTTC
TRBV18	TRBJ2-5	TRBD1	.	CASSPGTGLETQYF	TGTGCCAGCTCACCTGGGACAGGGTTAGAGACCCAGTACTTC
TRBV6-2/TRBV6-3	TRBJ2-1	TRBD2	.	CASSYSEKREEYNEQFF	TGTGCCAGCAGTTACTCCGAGAAGCGGGAGGAGTACAATGAGCAGTTCTTC
TRBV12-5	TRBJ1-1	.	.	CASGLQGGTEAFF	TGTGCTAGTGGTTTGCAGGGTGGCACTGAAGCTTTCTTT
TRBV7-3	TRBJ2-3	.	once	CASSATRGDTQYF	TGTGCCAGCAGCGCCACGAGAGGCGATACGCAGTATTTT
TRBV15	TRBJ1-3	.	.	CATSRDRGTGNTIYF	TGTGCCACCAGCAGAGATCGGGGGACTGGAAACACCATATATTTT
TRBV5-4	TRBJ1-2	TRBD1	.	CASSLGDRGGYGYTF	TGTGCCAGCAGCTTGGGGGACAGGGGTGGGTATGGCTACACCTTC
TRBV6-6	TRBJ1-5	.	.	CASRAGGPPQHF	TGTGCCAGCAGGGCCGGGGGTCCGCCCCAGCATTTT
TRBV10-3	TRBJ1-1	.	.	CATGIGGETEAFF	TGTGCCACTGGAATAGGGGGGGAGACTGAAGCTTTCTTT
TRBV7-9	TRBJ1-1	.	.	CASSLPGEAFF	TGTGCCAGCAGCTTACCAGGGGAAGCTTTCTTT
TRBV6-2/TRBV6-3	TRBJ1-2	.	.	CASSYSGQAGDYFGYTF	TGTGCCAGCAGTTACTCGGGGCAAGCGGGGGATTACTTTGGCTACACCTTC
TRBV3-1/TRBV3-2	TRBJ2-1	TRBD2	.	CASSQDERAGGPYEQFF	TGTGCCAGCAGCCAAGATGAGAGAGCGGGAGGGCCCTATGAGCAGTTCTTC